This TCR beta chain was identified in a study of blood T cell repertoires in COVID-19. Study in general: Specimens from acute and convalescent COVID-19 originated in the United States, Italy and Spain. PBMCs, B-cell-depleted T cells, or T cells were the source of the cDNA or gDNA that made up the material.

In the source study's methods: By means of reference gene primer amplification, nucleated cell counts were estimated. The protocol was immunoSEQ multiplex PCR, while the TCRdb copy is restricted to in-frame clones and leaves out a portion. V and J calls and clone size are those listed in that table; D and trimming were worked out from the DNA. The sample comprises 470,000 or so clones, around 89% of which are singletons, and 4% to 5.5% rests with the top ten. This clone was seen a single time. CDR3 length: 13 residues. CDR1 is LNHDA, CDR2 SQIVND, per germline (reference sequence). The V end was cut by 6 bases, the J end by 2 bases, with 10 bases between.

The sample taken for sequencing was peripheral blood. This chain connects TRBV19 to TRBJ1-2; D possibly corresponds to TRBD1 (5 bases). The origin of this receptor is a woman aged 25 to 39 with acute or convalescent COVID-19. CDR3 coding DNA: TGTGCCAGTAGCTTCGGGGGGAACTATGGCTACACCTTC. Protein sequence: CASSFGGNYGYTF.